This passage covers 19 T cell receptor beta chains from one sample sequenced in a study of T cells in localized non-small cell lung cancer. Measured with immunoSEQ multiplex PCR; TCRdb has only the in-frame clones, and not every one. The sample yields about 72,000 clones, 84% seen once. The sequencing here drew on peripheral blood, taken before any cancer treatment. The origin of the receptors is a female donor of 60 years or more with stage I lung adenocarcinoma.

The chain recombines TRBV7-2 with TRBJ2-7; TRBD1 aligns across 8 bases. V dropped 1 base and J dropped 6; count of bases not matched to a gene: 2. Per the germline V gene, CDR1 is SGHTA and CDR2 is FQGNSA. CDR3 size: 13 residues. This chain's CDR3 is CASSLDRGSEQYF. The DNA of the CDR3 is TGTGCCAGCAGCTTAGACAGGGGGAGCGAGCAGTACTTC.

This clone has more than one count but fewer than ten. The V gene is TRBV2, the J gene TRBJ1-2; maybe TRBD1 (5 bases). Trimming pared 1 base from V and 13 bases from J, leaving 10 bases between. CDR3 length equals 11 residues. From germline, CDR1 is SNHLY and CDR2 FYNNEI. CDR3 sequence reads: CASSEGQTSTF. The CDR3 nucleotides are TGTGCCAGCAGTGAAGGACAGACCAGCACCTTC.

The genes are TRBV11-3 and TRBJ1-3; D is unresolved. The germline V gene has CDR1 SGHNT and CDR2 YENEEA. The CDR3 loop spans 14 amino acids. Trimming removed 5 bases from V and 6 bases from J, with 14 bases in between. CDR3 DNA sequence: TGTGCCAGCAGCATCAGCCCACGGGAAAACACCATATATTTT. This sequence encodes CASSISPRENTIYF.

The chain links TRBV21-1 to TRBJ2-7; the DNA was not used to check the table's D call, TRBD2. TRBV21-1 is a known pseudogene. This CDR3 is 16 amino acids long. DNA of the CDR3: TGTGCCAGCAGCAAAGAACTAAACTCTCCGGCATACGAGCAGTACTTC. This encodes CASSKELNSPAYEQYF.

CDR3 amino acids: CASSSRDRTYEQYF. The DNA of the CDR3 is TGTGCCAGCAGCAGCCGGGACAGAACCTACGAGCAGTACTTC. The chain joins TRBV6-1 to TRBJ2-7; 7 nucleotides match TRBD1. The CDR3 is 14 residues long. The V segment lost 6 bases and the J segment 2 bases; nucleotides outside the gene matches: 7. Germline-derived CDR1 and CDR2 are MNHNS and SASEGT.

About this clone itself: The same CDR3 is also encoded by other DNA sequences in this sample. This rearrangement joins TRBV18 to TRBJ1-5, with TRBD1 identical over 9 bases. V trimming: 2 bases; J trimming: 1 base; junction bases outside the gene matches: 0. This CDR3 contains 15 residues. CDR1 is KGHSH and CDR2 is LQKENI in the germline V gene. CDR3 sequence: CASSPGTGSNQPQHF. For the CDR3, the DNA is TGTGCCAGCTCACCAGGGACAGGGAGCAATCAGCCCCAGCATTTT.

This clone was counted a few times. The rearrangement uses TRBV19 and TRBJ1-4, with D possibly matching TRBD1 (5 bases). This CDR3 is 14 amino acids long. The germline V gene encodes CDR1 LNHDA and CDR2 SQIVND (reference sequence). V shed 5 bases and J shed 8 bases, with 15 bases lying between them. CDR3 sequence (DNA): TGTGCCAGTAGTCTTCGGGGGTATGAGGAAAAACTGTTTTTT. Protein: CASSLRGYEEKLFF.

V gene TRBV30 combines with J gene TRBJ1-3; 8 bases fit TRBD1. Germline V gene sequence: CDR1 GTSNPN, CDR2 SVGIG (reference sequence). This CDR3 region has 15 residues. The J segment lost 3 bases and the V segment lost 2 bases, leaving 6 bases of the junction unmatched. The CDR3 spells CAWSKDRAGGNTIYF. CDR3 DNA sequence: TGTGCCTGGAGTAAGGACAGGGCAGGTGGAAACACCATATATTTT.

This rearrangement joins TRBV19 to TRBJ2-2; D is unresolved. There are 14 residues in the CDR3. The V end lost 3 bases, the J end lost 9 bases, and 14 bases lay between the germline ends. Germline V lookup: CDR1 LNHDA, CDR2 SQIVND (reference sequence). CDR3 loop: CASSIRARWWELFF. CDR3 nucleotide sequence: TGTGCCAGTAGTATCCGCGCCAGGTGGTGGGAGCTGTTTTTT. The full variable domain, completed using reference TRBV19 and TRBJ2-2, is DGGITQSPKYLFRKEGQNVTLSCEQNLNHDAMYWYRQDPGQGLRLIYYSQIVNDFQKGDIAEGYSVSREKKESFPLTVTSAQKNPTAFYLCASSIRARWWELFFGEGSRLTVL.

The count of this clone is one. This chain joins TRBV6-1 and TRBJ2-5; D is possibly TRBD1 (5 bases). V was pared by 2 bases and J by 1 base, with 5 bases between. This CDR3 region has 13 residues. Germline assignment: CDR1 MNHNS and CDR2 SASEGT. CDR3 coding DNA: TGTGCCAGCAGTGAAACAGGCCAAGAGACCCAGTACTTC. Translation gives CASSETGQETQYF.

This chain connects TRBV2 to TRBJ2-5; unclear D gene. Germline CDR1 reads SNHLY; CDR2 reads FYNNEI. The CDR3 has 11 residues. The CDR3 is CASAVTETQYF. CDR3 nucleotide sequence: TGTGCTAGTGCCGTGACGGAGACCCAGTACTTC.

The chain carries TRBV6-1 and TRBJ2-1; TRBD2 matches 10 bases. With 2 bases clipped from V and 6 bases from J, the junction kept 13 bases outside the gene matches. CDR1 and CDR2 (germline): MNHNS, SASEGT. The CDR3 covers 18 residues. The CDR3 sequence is CASSEPPSGRHLINEQFF. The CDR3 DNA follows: TGTGCCAGCAGTGAACCGCCTAGCGGGAGACATCTCATCAATGAGCAGTTCTTC.

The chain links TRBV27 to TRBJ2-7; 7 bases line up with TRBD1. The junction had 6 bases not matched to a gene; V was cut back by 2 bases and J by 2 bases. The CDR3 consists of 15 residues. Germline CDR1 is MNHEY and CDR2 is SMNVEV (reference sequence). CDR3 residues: CASSLLGQKTYEQYF. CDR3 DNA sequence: TGTGCCAGCAGTTTACTGGGACAGAAGACCTACGAGCAGTACTTC.

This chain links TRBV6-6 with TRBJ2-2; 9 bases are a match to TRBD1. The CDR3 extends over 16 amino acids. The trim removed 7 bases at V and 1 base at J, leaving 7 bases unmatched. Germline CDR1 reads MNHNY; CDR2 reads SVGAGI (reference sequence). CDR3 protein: CASTGGGQGNTGELFF. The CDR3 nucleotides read TGTGCCAGCACAGGGGGGGGACAGGGGAACACCGGGGAGCTGTTTTTT.

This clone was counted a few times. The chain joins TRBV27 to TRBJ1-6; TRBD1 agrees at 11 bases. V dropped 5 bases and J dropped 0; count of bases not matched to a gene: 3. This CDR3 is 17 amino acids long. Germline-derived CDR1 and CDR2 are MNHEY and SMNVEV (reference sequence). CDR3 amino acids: CASSTGTGGSYNSPLHF. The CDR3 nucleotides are TGTGCCAGCAGTACCGGGACAGGGGGCTCCTATAATTCACCCCTCCACTTT.

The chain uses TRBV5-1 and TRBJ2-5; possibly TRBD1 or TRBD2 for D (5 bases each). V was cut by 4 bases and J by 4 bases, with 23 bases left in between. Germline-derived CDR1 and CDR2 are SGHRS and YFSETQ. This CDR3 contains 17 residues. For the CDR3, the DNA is TGCGCCAGCAGCGTCACCGGGGACGCTTTCCGTCGAGAGACCCAGTACTTC. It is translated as CASSVTGDAFRRETQYF.

The CDR3 loop is CASTQGLAGLSSYNEQFF. The DNA of the CDR3 is TGTGCCAGCACGCAGGGACTAGCGGGACTAAGCTCCTACAATGAGCAGTTCTTC. This chain joins TRBV5-4 and TRBJ2-1; 13 bases agree with TRBD2. This CDR3 is 18 amino acids long. Germline values: CDR1 SGHNT, CDR2 YYREEE (reference sequence). J lost 0 bases, V lost 6 bases, and 9 bases had no gene match.

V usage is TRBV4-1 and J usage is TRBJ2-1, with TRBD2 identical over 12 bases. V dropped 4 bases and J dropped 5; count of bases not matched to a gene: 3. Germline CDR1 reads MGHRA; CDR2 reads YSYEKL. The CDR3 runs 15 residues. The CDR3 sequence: CASSPGLAGHNEQFF. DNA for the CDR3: TGCGCCAGCAGCCCCGGACTAGCGGGACACAATGAGCAGTTCTTC.

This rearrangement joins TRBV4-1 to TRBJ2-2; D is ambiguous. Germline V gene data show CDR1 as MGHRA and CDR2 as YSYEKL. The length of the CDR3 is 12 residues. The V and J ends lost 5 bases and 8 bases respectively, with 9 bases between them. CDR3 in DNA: TGCGCCAGCAGCTTTTTGGCTGGGGAGCTGTTTTTT. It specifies CASSFLAGELFF.